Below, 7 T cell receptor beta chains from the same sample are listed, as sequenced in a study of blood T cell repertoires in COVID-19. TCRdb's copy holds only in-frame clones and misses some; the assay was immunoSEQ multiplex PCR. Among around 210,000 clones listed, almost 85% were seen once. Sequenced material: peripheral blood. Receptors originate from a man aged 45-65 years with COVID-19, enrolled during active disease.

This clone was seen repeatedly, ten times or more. CDR3 amino acids: CAWSGLNSNQPQHF. The CDR3, as DNA: TGTGCCTGGAGTGGGCTTAATAGCAATCAGCCCCAGCATTTT. The chain links TRBV30 to TRBJ1-5; D gene uncertain. This CDR3 has 14 amino acids. Germline V gene sequence: CDR1 GTSNPN, CDR2 SVGIG (reference sequence). Trimming pared 1 base from V and 0 bases from J, leaving 7 bases between.

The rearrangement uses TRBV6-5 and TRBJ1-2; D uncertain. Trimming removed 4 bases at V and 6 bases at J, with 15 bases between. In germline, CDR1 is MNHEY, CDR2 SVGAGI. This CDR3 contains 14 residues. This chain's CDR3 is CASSSKKKPDGYTF. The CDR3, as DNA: TGTGCCAGCAGTTCGAAAAAAAAACCGGATGGCTACACCTTC.

The CDR3 here is CASRPDRVTGELFF. DNA for the CDR3: TGTGCCAGCAGACCGGACAGGGTGACCGGGGAGCTGTTTTTT. The chain is built from TRBV28 and TRBJ2-2; 8 bases are a match to TRBD1. The CDR3 runs to 14 residues. After removal of 6 bases from V and 5 bases from J, the junction contained 5 bases not matched to a gene. Per the germline V gene, CDR1 is MDHEN and CDR2 is SYDVKM. Together with reference TRBV28 and TRBJ2-2, the CDR3 gives the full variable domain: DVKVTQSSRYLVKRTGEKVFLECVQDMDHENMFWYRQDPGLGLRLIYFSYDVKMKEKGDIPEGYSVSREKKERFSLILESASTNQTSMYLCASRPDRVTGELFFGEGSRLTVL.

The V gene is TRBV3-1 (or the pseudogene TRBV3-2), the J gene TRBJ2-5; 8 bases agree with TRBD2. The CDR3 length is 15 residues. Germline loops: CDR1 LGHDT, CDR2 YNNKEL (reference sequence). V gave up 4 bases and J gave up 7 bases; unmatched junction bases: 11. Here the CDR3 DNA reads TGTGCCAGCAGCCGACCGGGGGGGCCTACCGTGACCCAGTACTTC. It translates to CASSRPGGPTVTQYF.

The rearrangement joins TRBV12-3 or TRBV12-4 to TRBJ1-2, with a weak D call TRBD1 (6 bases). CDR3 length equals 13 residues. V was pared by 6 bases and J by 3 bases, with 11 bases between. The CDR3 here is CASSLTGYYGYTF. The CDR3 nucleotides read TGTGCCAGCAGCTTAACAGGGTACTATGGCTACACCTTC.

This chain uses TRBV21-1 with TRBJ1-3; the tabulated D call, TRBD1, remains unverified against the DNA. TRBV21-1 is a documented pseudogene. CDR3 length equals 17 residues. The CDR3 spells CASSKEGQFPSGNTIYF. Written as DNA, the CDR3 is TGTGCCAGCAGCAAAGAAGGACAATTTCCCTCTGGAAACACCATATATTTT.

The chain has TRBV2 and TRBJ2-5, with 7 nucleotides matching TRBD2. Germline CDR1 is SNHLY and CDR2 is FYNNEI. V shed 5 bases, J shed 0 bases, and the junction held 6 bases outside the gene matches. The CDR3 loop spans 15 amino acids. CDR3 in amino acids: CASSLQRGDQETQYF. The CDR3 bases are TGTGCCAGCAGTTTACAGCGGGGCGACCAAGAGACCCAGTACTTC.